This is a list of T cell receptor beta chains from one sample in a study of blood T cell repertoires in COVID-19. Some clones are missing from TCRdb's copy, which holds only in-frame ones; the method was immunoSEQ multiplex PCR. The sample lists under 200,000 clones, more than 70% occurring once. The sample comprised peripheral blood. The receptors were sampled from a man aged 18-30 years with active or convalescent COVID-19. Both conserved end residues are part of each CDR3. A D gene is named only where the DNA matches it firmly. Some rows have no size entry. The others give once, few or many, or a class for an expanded clone.

D,J,V,size,DNA,CDR3
NA,TRBJ1-2,TRBV14,NA,TGTGCCAGCAGCCTAGGAGGGGCCAGTAACCCCTGGGGCTATGGCTACACCTTC,CASSLGGASNPWGYGYTF
NA,TRBJ1-5,TRBV7-9,once,TGTGCCAGCAGCTTAGACGGTCAGCCCCAGCATTTT,CASSLDGQPQHF
TRBD1,TRBJ1-4,TRBV7-2,NA,TGTGCCAGCAGCTTACGACAGGGGGGAGGGTTGGAAAAACTGTTTTTT,CASSLRQGGGLEKLFF
NA,TRBJ1-6,TRBV6-1,once,TGTGCCAGCAGTGATGGGCAGGGCACCGGATCTTCACCCCTCCACTTT,CASSDGQGTGSSPLHF
NA,TRBJ1-2,TRBV15,few,TGTGCCACCAGCAGAGATACCGACCTCGCGGGCTATGGCTACACCTTC,CATSRDTDLAGYGYTF
TRBD1,TRBJ1-6,TRBV6-5,NA,TGTGCCAGCAGTTACCTGACAGGGGGGAATTCACCCCTCCACTTT,CASSYLTGGNSPLHF
NA,TRBJ1-4,TRBV5-1,NA,TGCGCCAGCAGCTGGGAGACACATGAAAAACTGTTTTTT,CASSWETHEKLFF
NA,TRBJ1-3,TRBV4-1,NA,TGCGCCAGCAGCCAACCGGGGGAAGTAGGAAACACCATATATTTT,CASSQPGEVGNTIYF
NA,TRBJ1-5,TRBV19,NA,TGTGCCAGTAGTATAGTCCGGTCCGATCAGCCCCAGCATTTT,CASSIVRSDQPQHF
TRBD1,TRBJ1-6,TRBV6-1,few,TGTGCCAGCAGTGAAATGGACAGGCGTTCACCCCTCCACTTT,CASSEMDRRSPLHF
NA,TRBJ1-1,TRBV14,NA,TGTGCCAGCAGCCAACTACAGGGCGGATACACTGAAGCTTTCTTT,CASSQLQGGYTEAFF
NA,TRBJ1-2,TRBV7-9,once,TGTGCCAGCAGCTTTAACAGTAACTATGGCTACACCTTC,CASSFNSNYGYTF
NA,TRBJ1-2,TRBV19,NA,TGTGCCAGTAGCTCCGCCGGACACGAAGCTAACTATGGCTACACCTTC,CASSSAGHEANYGYTF
TRBD2,TRBJ2-7,TRBV3-1/TRBV3-2,NA,TGTGCCAGCAGCTCCCGGACTAGCGGGGGGGCAAACGAGCAGTACTTC,CASSSRTSGGANEQYF
TRBD1,TRBJ1-2,TRBV29-1,NA,TGCAGCGTCGCCCCGGGACAGGGGTATGGCTACACCTTC,CSVAPGQGYGYTF
NA,TRBJ1-4,TRBV5-6,NA,TGTGCCAGCAGCTTGTCCGGGACACCCACGGGTGAAAAACTGTTTTTT,CASSLSGTPTGEKLFF
NA,TRBJ2-7,TRBV6-5,NA,TGTGCCAGCAGACCCCGGGACACATTCTACGAGCAGTACTTC,CASRPRDTFYEQYF
TRBD1,TRBJ2-7,TRBV7-3,NA,TGTGCCAGCAGCCCCGGGACAGGGGGCCCCTACGAGCAGTACTTC,CASSPGTGGPYEQYF
TRBD2,TRBJ2-1,TRBV2,NA,TGTGCCAGCAGTGAAGAACTAGCGGGGGACAATGAGCAGTTCTTC,CASSEELAGDNEQFF
NA,TRBJ2-7,TRBV2,few,TGTGCCAGCAGTCCTATACGGGACTCCGAGCAGTACTTC,CASSPIRDSEQYF
TRBD2,TRBJ2-3,TRBV9,NA,TGTGCCAGCAGCGTCGGGACTAGCGGAAACACAGATACGCAGTATTTT,CASSVGTSGNTDTQYF
NA,TRBJ1-1,TRBV6-4,NA,TGTGCCAGCTCCCGACAGGAGAACACTGAAGCTTTCTTT,CASSRQENTEAFF
TRBD1,TRBJ1-2,TRBV10-3,NA,TGTGCCATCAACGGTGGGGACAGGGGCGCTAACTATGGCTACACCTTC,CAINGGDRGANYGYTF
NA,TRBJ2-7,TRBV15,NA,TGTGCCACCAGCACCCCAACAGGGTCCGAGCAGTACTTC,CATSTPTGSEQYF
TRBD2,TRBJ2-3,TRBV4-1,NA,TGCGCCGCAACCCTAAGCGGGGGAGTTACAGATACGCAGTATTTT,CAATLSGGVTDTQYF
TRBD2,TRBJ2-7,TRBV9,NA,TGTGCCAGCAGCCCGCAGACCTCAAGCGGGGGGGCCGAGCAGTACTTC,CASSPQTSSGGAEQYF
NA,TRBJ2-5,TRBV7-6,NA,TGTGCCAGCAGCTTTCTGCAGGGGCTGCAAGAGACCCAGTACTTC,CASSFLQGLQETQYF
TRBD1,TRBJ2-1,TRBV18,NA,TGTGCCAGCTTCCAACAGGGGGCATACAATGAGCAGTTCTTC,CASFQQGAYNEQFF
TRBD2,TRBJ2-1,TRBV11-3,NA,TGTGCCAGCAGCTCCGGACTAGCGGGGGGTGGTGAGCAGTTCTTC,CASSSGLAGGGEQFF
NA,TRBJ2-1,TRBV3-1/TRBV3-2,once,TGTGCCAGCAGCCGAGCCCGGACTATTAATGAGCAGTTCTTC,CASSRARTINEQFF
TRBD2,TRBJ2-7,TRBV7-6,NA,TGTGCCAGCAGCTTCTTGCCAGGGAAGGCGGGAGCCCTCTACGAGCAGTACTTC,CASSFLPGKAGALYEQYF
NA,TRBJ2-5,TRBV27,NA,TGTGCCAGCAGGGAAGTGGGGGGGCCAGTAGAGACCCAGTACTTC,CASREVGGPVETQYF
NA,TRBJ2-3,TRBV24-1,few,TGTGCCACCAGTGACCCAATCACAGATACGCAGTATTTT,CATSDPITDTQYF
NA,TRBJ1-5,TRBV27,once,TGTGCCAGCAGTTTATCGGGCAGGAGCAATCAGCCCCAGCATTTT,CASSLSGRSNQPQHF
TRBD2,TRBJ2-5,TRBV5-1,NA,TGCGCCAGCACCCCTAGCGGGAGGGTGGAGACCCAGTACTTC,CASTPSGRVETQYF
TRBD1,TRBJ2-2,TRBV7-9,NA,TGTGCCAGCAGCGCATCCGGGACAGGGACAGGGTACACCGGGGAGCTGTTTTTT,CASSASGTGTGYTGELFF
TRBD2,TRBJ2-7,TRBV7-6,NA,TGTGCCAGCAGCTTATCACTAGCGGGAACCTACGAGCAGTACTTC,CASSLSLAGTYEQYF
NA,TRBJ2-5,TRBV2,NA,TGTGCCAGCAGTGTATTGGGGACTCAAGAGACCCAGTACTTC,CASSVLGTQETQYF
NA,TRBJ2-7,TRBV7-2,once,TGTGCCAGCAGCTTAAGCGGAGGGTACGAGCAGTACTTC,CASSLSGGYEQYF
TRBD1,TRBJ2-3,TRBV6-2/TRBV6-3,NA,TGTGCCAGCGGCCTGCGAACAGGGGGCGTCGATACGCAGTATTTT,CASGLRTGGVDTQYF
NA,TRBJ1-2,TRBV28,NA,TGTGCCAGCAGTTTACGGGGAGGCGGCTACACCTTC,CASSLRGGGYTF
NA,TRBJ1-6,TRBV7-2,NA,TGTGCCAGCAGCTTAGTATCCCGGGGTGGTAGGAAGGATTCACCCCTCCACTTT,CASSLVSRGGRKDSPLHF
TRBD2,TRBJ2-7,TRBV4-3,NA,TGCGCCAGCAGCCAAGATTTTACTAGCGGGAGCCACGAGCAGTACTTC,CASSQDFTSGSHEQYF
NA,TRBJ1-1,TRBV19,NA,TGTGCCAGTGGACAACAGGGGAACACTGAAGCTTTCTTT,CASGQQGNTEAFF
TRBD2,TRBJ2-1,TRBV11-2,NA,TGTGCCAGCAGCTTAGACCGGCTAGCGGGAGCGAATGAGCAGTTCTTC,CASSLDRLAGANEQFF
NA,TRBJ1-4,TRBV18,NA,TGTGCCAGCTCACCATCAATGACATCAACTAATGAAAAACTGTTTTTT,CASSPSMTSTNEKLFF
TRBD2,TRBJ2-1,TRBV7-8,NA,TGTGCCAGCAGTTCACTAGCGGGGGTTTACAATGAGCAGTTCTTC,CASSSLAGVYNEQFF